Here is one T cell receptor (beta chain) with its context. This entry comes from a study of blood T cell repertoires in COVID-19. Source study methods: Scientists estimated how many nucleated cells there were by amplifying reference gene primers. Assay used: immunoSEQ multiplex PCR; TCRdb lists only in-frame clones, some missing. That table supplies the V and J calls and clone size; D and trimming were determined from the DNA. This sample has tens of thousands of clones; 85% to 90% occur once, and the top ten carry 15% to 20%. The CDR3 extends over 15 amino acids. The germline V and J ends were trimmed by 6 bases and 5 bases, with 18 bases remaining between them. Germline loops: CDR1 MNHEY, CDR2 SMNVEV (reference sequence).

The sequenced material came from peripheral blood. The chain combines TRBV27 with TRBJ2-3; D is ambiguous. This TCR was recovered from a woman in her fifties or sixties with active COVID-19. CDR3 residues: CASRGLSSAEDTQYF. The CDR3 region has the DNA TGTGCCAGCAGGGGTCTATCCAGCGCTGAAGATACGCAGTATTTT.